In this sample, the clone carrying this TCR beta chain turned up many times. As yet, its antigen is unknown. The CDR3 sequence is 13 residues long. Germline CDR1 reads SGHRS; CDR2 reads YFSETQ. V lost 2 bases to trimming and J lost 3 bases, with 8 bases between them. This sample's TCRbeta library carried unique molecular identifier barcodes. From the PCR reads, TCRdb called clonotypes with MiXCR, one entry per CDR3 protein. The table shows 400,000 to 550,000 distinct CDR3 sequences, with about 11% occurring only once. This sample stems from a study of T-cell reconstitution after alpha-beta-depleted transplantation in children. Whole-study findings and limits: One year after transplant, T-cell counts and diversity came mostly from newly produced T cells. For some patients, TCRbeta diversity was high at day 60 because of recipient T cells and thymic progenitors that survived.

The V call is TRBV5-1, the J call TRBJ1-1; D call uncertain. The sequencing here drew on PBMCs, taken before TCRalphabeta/CD19-depleted stem cell transplant. This sequence was found in a child between 2 and 9 years old with inherited bone marrow failure, due to receive a stem cell transplant. The CDR3 nucleotides are TGCGCCAGCAGCTTTGCTGGGGACACTGAAGCTTTCTTT. Protein product: CASSFAGDTEAFF. Together with reference TRBV5-1 and TRBJ1-1, the CDR3 gives the full variable domain: KAGVTQTPRYLIKTRGQQVTLSCSPISGHRSVSWYQQTPGQGLQFLFEYFSETQRNKGNFPGRFSGRQFSNSRSEMNVSTLELGDSALYLCASSFAGDTEAFFGQGTRLTVV.